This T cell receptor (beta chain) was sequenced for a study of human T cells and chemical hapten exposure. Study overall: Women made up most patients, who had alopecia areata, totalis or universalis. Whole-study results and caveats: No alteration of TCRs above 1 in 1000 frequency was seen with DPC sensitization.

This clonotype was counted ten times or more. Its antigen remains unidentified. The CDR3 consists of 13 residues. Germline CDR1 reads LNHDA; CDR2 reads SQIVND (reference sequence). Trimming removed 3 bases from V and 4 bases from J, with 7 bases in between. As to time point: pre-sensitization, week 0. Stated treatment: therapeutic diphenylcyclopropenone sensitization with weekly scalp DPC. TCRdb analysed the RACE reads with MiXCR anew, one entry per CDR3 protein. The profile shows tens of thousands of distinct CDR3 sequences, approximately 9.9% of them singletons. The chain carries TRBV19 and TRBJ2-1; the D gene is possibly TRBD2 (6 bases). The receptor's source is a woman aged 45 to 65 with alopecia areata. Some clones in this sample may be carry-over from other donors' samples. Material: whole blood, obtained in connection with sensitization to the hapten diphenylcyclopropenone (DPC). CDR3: CASSMEGYNEQFF. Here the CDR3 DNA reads TGTGCCAGTAGTATGGAGGGTTACAATGAGCAGTTCTTC. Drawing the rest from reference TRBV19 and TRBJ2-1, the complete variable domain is DGGITQSPKYLFRKEGQNVTLSCEQNLNHDAMYWYRQDPGQGLRLIYYSQIVNDFQKGDIAEGYSVSREKKESFPLTVTSAQKNPTAFYLCASSMEGYNEQFFGPGTRLTVL.